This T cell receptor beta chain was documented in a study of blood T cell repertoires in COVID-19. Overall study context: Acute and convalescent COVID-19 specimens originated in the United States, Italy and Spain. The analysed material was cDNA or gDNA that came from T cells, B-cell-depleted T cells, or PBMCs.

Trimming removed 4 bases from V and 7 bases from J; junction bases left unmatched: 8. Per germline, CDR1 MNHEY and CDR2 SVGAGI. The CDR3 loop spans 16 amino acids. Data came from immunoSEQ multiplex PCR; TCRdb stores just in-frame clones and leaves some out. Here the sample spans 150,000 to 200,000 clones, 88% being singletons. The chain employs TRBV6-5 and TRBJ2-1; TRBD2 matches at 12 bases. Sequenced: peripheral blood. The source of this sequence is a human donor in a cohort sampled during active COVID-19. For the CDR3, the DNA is TGTGCCAGCAGTTTAGGACTAGCGGGACTAGGGAATGAGCAGTTCTTC. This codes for CASSLGLAGLGNEQFF.